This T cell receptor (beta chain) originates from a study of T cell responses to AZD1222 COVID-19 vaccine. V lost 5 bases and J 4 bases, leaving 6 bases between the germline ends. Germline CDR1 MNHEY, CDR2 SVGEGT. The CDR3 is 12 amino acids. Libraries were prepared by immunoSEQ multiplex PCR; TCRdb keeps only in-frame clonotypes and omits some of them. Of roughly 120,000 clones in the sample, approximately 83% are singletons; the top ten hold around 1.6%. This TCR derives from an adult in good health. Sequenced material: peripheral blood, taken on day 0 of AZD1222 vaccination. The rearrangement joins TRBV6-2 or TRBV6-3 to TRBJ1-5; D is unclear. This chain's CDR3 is CASSTRNQPQHF. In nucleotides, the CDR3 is TGTGCCAGCAGTACGAGAAATCAGCCCCAGCATTTT.